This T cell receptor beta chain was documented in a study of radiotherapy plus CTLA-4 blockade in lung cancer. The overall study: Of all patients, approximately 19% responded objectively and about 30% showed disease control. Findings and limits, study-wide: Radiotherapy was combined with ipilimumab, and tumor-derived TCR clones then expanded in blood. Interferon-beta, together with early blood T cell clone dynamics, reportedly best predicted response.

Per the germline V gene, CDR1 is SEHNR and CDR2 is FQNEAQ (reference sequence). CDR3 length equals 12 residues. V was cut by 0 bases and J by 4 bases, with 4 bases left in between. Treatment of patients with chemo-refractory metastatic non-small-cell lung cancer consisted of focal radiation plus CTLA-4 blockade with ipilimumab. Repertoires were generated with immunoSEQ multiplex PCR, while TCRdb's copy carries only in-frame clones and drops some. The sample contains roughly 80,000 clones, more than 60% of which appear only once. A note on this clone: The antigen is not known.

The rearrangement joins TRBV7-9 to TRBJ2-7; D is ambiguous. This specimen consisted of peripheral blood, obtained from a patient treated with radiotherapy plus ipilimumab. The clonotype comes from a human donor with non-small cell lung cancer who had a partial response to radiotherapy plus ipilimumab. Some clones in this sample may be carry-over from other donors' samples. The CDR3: CASSLAHYEQYF. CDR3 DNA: TGTGCCAGCAGCTTAGCTCATTACGAGCAGTACTTC.